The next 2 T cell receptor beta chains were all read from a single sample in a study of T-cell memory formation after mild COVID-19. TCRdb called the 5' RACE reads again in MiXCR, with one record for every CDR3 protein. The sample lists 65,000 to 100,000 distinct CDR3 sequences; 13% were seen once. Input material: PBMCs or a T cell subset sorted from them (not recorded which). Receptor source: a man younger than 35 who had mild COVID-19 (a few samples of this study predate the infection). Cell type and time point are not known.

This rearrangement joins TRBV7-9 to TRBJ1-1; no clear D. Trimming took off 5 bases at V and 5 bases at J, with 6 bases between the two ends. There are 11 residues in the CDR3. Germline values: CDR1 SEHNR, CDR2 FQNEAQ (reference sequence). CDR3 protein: CASSQPTEAFF. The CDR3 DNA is TGTGCCAGCAGCCAACCGACTGAAGCTTTCTTT.

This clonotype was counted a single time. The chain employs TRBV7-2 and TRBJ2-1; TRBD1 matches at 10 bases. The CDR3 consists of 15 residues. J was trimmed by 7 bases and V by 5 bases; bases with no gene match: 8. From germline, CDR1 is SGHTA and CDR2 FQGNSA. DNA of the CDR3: TGTGCCAGCAGCCGGAAGGGACAGGGGCGAAATGAGCAGTTCTTC. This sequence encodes CASSRKGQGRNEQFF. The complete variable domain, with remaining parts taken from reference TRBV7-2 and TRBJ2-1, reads GAGVSQSPSNKVTEKGKDVELRCDPISGHTALYWYRQSLGQGLEFLIYFQGNSAPDKSGLPSDRFSAERTGGSVSTLTIQRTQQEDSAVYLCASSRKGQGRNEQFFGPGTRLTVL.